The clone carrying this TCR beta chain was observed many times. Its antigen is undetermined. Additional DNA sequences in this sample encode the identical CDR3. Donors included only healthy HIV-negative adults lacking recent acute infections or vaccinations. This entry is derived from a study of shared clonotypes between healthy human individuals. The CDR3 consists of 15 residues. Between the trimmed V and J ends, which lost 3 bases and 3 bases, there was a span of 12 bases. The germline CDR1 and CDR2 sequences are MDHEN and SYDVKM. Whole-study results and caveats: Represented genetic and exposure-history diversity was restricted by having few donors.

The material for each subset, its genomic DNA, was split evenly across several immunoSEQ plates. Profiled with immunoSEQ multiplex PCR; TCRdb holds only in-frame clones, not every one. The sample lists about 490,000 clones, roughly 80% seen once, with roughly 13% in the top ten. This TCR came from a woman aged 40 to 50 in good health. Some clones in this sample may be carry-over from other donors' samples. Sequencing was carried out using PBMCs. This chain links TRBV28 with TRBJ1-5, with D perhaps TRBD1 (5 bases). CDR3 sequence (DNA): TGTGCCAGCAGTTTTCGAGGGGTTATCAATCAGCCCCAGCATTTT. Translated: CASSFRGVINQPQHF.